Listed here are 26 T cell receptor beta chains from one sample, sequenced in a study of T cells in Graves' hyperthyroidism and ophthalmopathy. Amplification of TCR beta CDR3 regions was performed using RNA transcripts as template. Researchers ran a first-round RT-PCR on the TCR CDR3 using the HTBI primer set. TCRdb reprocessed the multiplex PCR reads with MiXCR, giving one entry per CDR3 protein. The top ten hold 45% to 55% of the sample, which has 300,000 or so distinct CDR3 sequences, around a sixth seen once. The sample consisted of blood. These receptors originate from a woman aged 50 to 60 with Graves' hyperthyroidism.

This clonotype appeared a few times. J is TRBJ2-5 and V is TRBV9; the match to TRBD2 covers 7 bases. CDR3 length equals 13 residues. J was trimmed by 2 bases and V by 7 bases; bases with no gene match: 5. CDR1 is SGDLS, CDR2 YYNGEE, per germline. This CDR3 is CASGLGGQETQYF. DNA for the CDR3: TGTGCCAGCGGTTTGGGGGGGCAAGAGACCCAGTACTTC.

In its sample, this clonotype was seen many times. V usage is TRBV15 and J usage is TRBJ1-5; no clear D gene. CDR1 LNHNV and CDR2 YYDKDF come from the germline V gene (reference sequence). V lost 0 bases, J lost 1 base, and 4 bases lay in between. CDR3 size: 14 residues. CDR3 nucleotide sequence: TGTGCCACCAGCAGAGATCCCAGCAATCAGCCCCAGCATTTT. Translation: CATSRDPSNQPQHF.

The sample holds a few counts of this clonotype. The J gene is TRBJ1-2, the V gene TRBV15, with D uncertain. Trimming stripped 0 bases from V and 1 base from J, with 9 bases between. The CDR3 runs 15 residues. CDR1 is LNHNV, CDR2 YYDKDF, per germline (reference sequence). CDR3 in amino acids: CATSRDPGVNYGYTF. In DNA form, the CDR3 reads TGTGCCACCAGCAGAGATCCCGGGGTTAACTATGGCTACACCTTC.

The gene calls are TRBV15 and TRBJ2-6; 12 bases match TRBD2. The CDR3 has 18 residues. Trimming removed 6 bases from V and 0 bases from J; junction bases left unmatched: 6. Germline assignment: CDR1 LNHNV and CDR2 YYDKDF (reference sequence). The CDR3 here is CATRAGLAGTSGANVLTF. The CDR3 region has the DNA TGTGCCACCAGAGCCGGACTAGCGGGGACCTCTGGGGCCAACGTCCTGACTTTC.

This clonotype was counted many times. V and J are TRBV10-3 and TRBJ1-2; D is unclear. This CDR3 is built from 16 residues. Per the germline V gene, CDR1 is ENHRY and CDR2 is SYGVKD. Trimming pared 5 bases from V and 0 bases from J, leaving 16 bases between. The CDR3 is CAISTGGGLPNYGYTF. CDR3 nucleotide sequence: TGTGCCATCAGTACCGGTGGAGGGCTGCCTAACTATGGCTACACCTTC.

This clonotype was found a few times. The chain joins TRBV20-1 to TRBJ1-2; no firm D call. Germline lookup yields CDR1 DFQATT and CDR2 SNEGSKA (reference sequence). V gave up 7 bases and J gave up 4 bases, with 16 bases separating them. The CDR3 sequence is 13 residues long. DNA of the CDR3: TGCAGTGTCTCGATGAGGGCCAGCTATGGCTACACCTTC. Translating gives CSVSMRASYGYTF.

This clonotype was seen more than once but under ten times. The chain joins TRBV27 to TRBJ1-6, with TRBD1 identical over 8 bases. From germline, CDR1 is MNHEY and CDR2 SMNVEV (reference sequence). The CDR3 is 18 amino acids. V was clipped by 8 bases and J by 5 bases; unmatched bases: 17. The DNA for the CDR3 is TGTGCCAGCCGGATCGACAGGGGAAACGTTTTTAATAATTCACCCCTCCACTTT. This sequence encodes CASRIDRGNVFNNSPLHF.

This clonotype was observed a few times. The rearrangement joins TRBV2 to TRBJ1-4; the D gene is possibly TRBD1 (5 bases). The CDR3 runs 16 residues. V was trimmed by 6 bases and J by 4 bases, leaving 18 bases between them. CDR1 is SNHLY and CDR2 is FYNNEI in the germline V gene. The CDR3 region has the DNA TGTGCCAGCAGGACTATTAGGGACGGCGGTAATGAAAAACTGTTTTTT. Encoded protein: CASRTIRDGGNEKLFF. The full variable domain, rest sourced from reference TRBV2 and TRBJ1-4, is EPEVTQTPSHQVTQMGQEVILRCVPISNHLYFYWYRQILGQKVEFLVSFYNNEISEKSEIFDDQFSVERPDGSNFTLKIRSTKLEDSAMYFCASRTIRDGGNEKLFFGSGTQLSVL.

This clonotype has a handful of counts. This rearrangement joins TRBV6-2 or TRBV6-3 to TRBJ2-7; a weak D match, TRBD1 (5 bases). Germline V lookup: CDR1 MNHEY, CDR2 SVGEGT. This CDR3 is built from 15 residues. Trimming removed 5 bases at V and 2 bases at J, with 16 bases between. The CDR3 loop is CASSTPSEGAYEQYF. The CDR3 DNA reads TGTGCCAGCAGTACCCCTAGTGAAGGGGCCTACGAGCAGTACTTC.

This clonotype has ten or more counts. In DNA form, the CDR3 reads TGTGCTAGTGGTTTGGTCGGGGGGGCCGTTATCGGGGAGCTGTTTTTT. Residues: CASGLVGGAVIGELFF. The J gene is TRBJ2-2, the V gene TRBV12-5; 8 bases agree with TRBD2. The CDR3 totals 16 residues. The germline V gene encodes CDR1 LGHNT and CDR2 FRNRAP. J was trimmed by 7 bases and V by 0 bases; bases with no gene match: 7. Full variable domain (outside the CDR3, taken from reference TRBV12-5 and TRBJ2-2): DARVTQTPRHKVTEMGQEVTMRCQPILGHNTVFWYRQTMMQGLELLAYFRNRAPLDDSGMPKDRFSAEMPDATLATLKIQPSEPRDSAVYFCASGLVGGAVIGELFFGEGSRLTVL.

This clonotype has a handful of counts. One end of the junction fails to match germline, which may point to a read error. The rearrangement links TRBV5-1 to TRBJ2-7; D gene unclear. This CDR3 comprises 12 residues. CDR1 is SGHRS, CDR2 YFSETQ, per germline. The CDR3 nucleotides read TGTGCCAGCAGCCGCGAGGTGGGAGAGCAGTACTTC. Protein sequence: CASSREVGEQYF.

This clonotype was recorded at least ten times. This chain links TRBV5-6 with TRBJ2-5, with 8 bases that match TRBD1. Germline loops: CDR1 SGHDT, CDR2 YYEEEE. The trim removed 2 bases at V and 5 bases at J, leaving 2 bases unmatched. CDR3 length: 13 residues. As DNA, the CDR3 is TGTGCCAGCAGCTTAGACAGGGGCGAGACCCAGTACTTC. Its translation is CASSLDRGETQYF.

The chain couples TRBV9 to TRBJ1-2; TRBD1 is a possible D gene (5 bases). Deletions cut 7 bases from V and 1 base from J, with 8 bases between. Germline V gene lookup returns CDR1 SGDLS and CDR2 YYNGEE. The CDR3 consists of 12 residues. CDR3 loop: CASGGGNYGYTF. CDR3 DNA: TGTGCCAGCGGGGGAGGTAACTATGGCTACACCTTC.

This clonotype was picked up many times. This rearrangement joins TRBV11-2 to TRBJ2-7; D call uncertain. This CDR3 has 14 residues. Germline CDR1 and CDR2: SGHAT and FQNNGV. Trimming left V 0 bases short and J 2 bases short, with 8 bases between. CDR3 amino acids: CASSLDGHAYEQYV. In nucleotides, the CDR3 is TGTGCCAGCAGCTTAGATGGCCATGCCTACGAGCAGTACGTC.

This clonotype was counted between two and nine times. The rearrangement links TRBV15 to TRBJ2-5, with 9 bases lining up with TRBD2. V was clipped by 3 bases and J by 0 bases; unmatched bases: 5. CDR1 and CDR2 from the germline V gene are LNHNV and YYDKDF (reference sequence). CDR3 length: 16 residues. The DNA for the CDR3 is TGTGCCACCAGCAGGGCTAGCGGGGAGTACCAAGAGACCCAGTACTTC. Its translation: CATSRASGEYQETQYF.

This clonotype was picked up one time. The V and J genes are TRBV6-2 or TRBV6-3 and TRBJ1-2, with TRBD1 identical over 7 bases. The J segment lost 3 bases and the V segment lost 6 bases, leaving 7 bases of the junction unmatched. The CDR3 runs to 14 residues. Germline values: CDR1 MNHEY, CDR2 SVGEGT. CDR3 protein: CASSPGQYDYGYTF. The CDR3 nucleotides are TGTGCCAGCAGCCCGGGACAGTATGACTATGGCTACACCTTC.

There are a few counts of this clonotype. The chain carries TRBV5-5 and TRBJ2-1; 7 bases map to TRBD2. The trim removed 4 bases at V and 0 bases at J, leaving 4 bases unmatched. The V gene's germline CDR1 is SGHKS and CDR2 YYEKEE (reference sequence). The CDR3 extends over 15 amino acids. The CDR3: CASSRREVSYNEQFF. CDR3 coding DNA: TGTGCCAGCAGCCGCCGGGAGGTCTCCTACAATGAGCAGTTCTTC.

The genes are TRBV20-1 and TRBJ1-1; D is undetermined. Germline V gene data show CDR1 as DFQATT and CDR2 as SNEGSKA (reference sequence). The V end was cut by 6 bases, the J end by 3 bases, with 17 bases between. The CDR3 loop spans 14 amino acids. The CDR3 region has the DNA TGCAGTGCCGACGGAAGTGGGAGCTACACTGAAGCTTTCTTT. Translation: CSADGSGSYTEAFF.

This clonotype has just a few counts. This CDR3 reads CASSLSGRGVGEKLFF. DNA for the CDR3: TGTGCCAGCAGTTTATCGGGTAGGGGCGTCGGAGAAAAACTGTTTTTT. The V gene is TRBV27, the J gene TRBJ1-4; D possibly corresponds to TRBD1 (5 bases). Looked up from germline, CDR1 is MNHEY and CDR2 is SMNVEV (reference sequence). V lost 0 bases and J 8 bases, leaving 16 bases between the germline ends. The CDR3 covers 16 residues.

This sequence joins TRBV20-1 and TRBJ2-3; 8 nucleotides match TRBD1. This CDR3 contains 14 residues. The V gene's germline CDR1 is DFQATT and CDR2 SNEGSKA (reference sequence). V was clipped by 6 bases and J by 6 bases; unmatched bases: 11. The CDR3 DNA reads as TGCAGTGCCCCGGACAGGGTGGCGGTTGATACGCAGTATTTT. Protein sequence: CSAPDRVAVDTQYF.

This clonotype has a count of ten or more. V is TRBV2 and J is TRBJ2-7; 9 bases fit TRBD1. CDR3 length equals 16 residues. After removal of 7 bases from V and 3 bases from J, the junction contained 13 bases not matched to a gene. In germline, CDR1 is SNHLY, CDR2 FYNNEI. The CDR3 DNA sequence: TGTGCCAGCACCCAAAGCCCGGGACAGGGTAGCTACGAGCAGTACTTC. This encodes CASTQSPGQGSYEQYF.

This clonotype was found many times. The gene calls are TRBV12-3 or TRBV12-4 and TRBJ2-5; 9 bases match TRBD1. J gave up 4 bases and V 3 bases, and 9 bases lay outside the gene matches. The CDR3 is made up of 16 amino acids. This CDR3 reads CASSFWSQGAGETQYF. CDR3 nucleotides: TGTGCCAGCAGTTTTTGGTCACAGGGGGCGGGAGAGACCCAGTACTTC.

This clonotype has more than one count but fewer than ten. This rearrangement joins TRBV19 to TRBJ2-1; TRBD2 matches 9 bases. CDR3 length: 14 residues. The germline gives CDR1 LNHDA, CDR2 SQIVND (reference sequence). The ends lost 5 bases at V and 8 bases at J; junction bases unmatched: 7. CDR3 coding DNA: TGTGCCAGTAGTGCCGGGACTAGCTTGGATGAGCAGTTCTTC. Protein product: CASSAGTSLDEQFF.

The chain uses TRBV16 and TRBJ1-5, with D possibly matching TRBD1 (5 bases). CDR1 and CDR2 (germline): KGHSY, FQNENV. Trimming stripped 4 bases from V and 0 bases from J, with 7 bases between. The CDR3 consists of 14 residues. CDR3 in DNA: TGTGCCAGCAGCCGGGACTTTAGCAATCAGCCCCAGCATTTT. Translating gives CASSRDFSNQPQHF.

This clonotype was detected many times. The chain combines TRBV6-1 with TRBJ2-7; 8 bases are shared with TRBD1. In germline, CDR1 is MNHNS, CDR2 SASEGT. The J segment lost 3 bases and the V segment lost 4 bases, leaving 11 bases of the junction unmatched. CDR3 size: 16 residues. The CDR3 here is CASSGQGALGFYEQYF. CDR3 bases: TGTGCCAGCAGTGGCCAGGGGGCCCTCGGCTTCTACGAGCAGTACTTC.

On this clonotype itself: It may be a read error: a sequence one base away is much more abundant. The chain recombines TRBV12-3 or TRBV12-4 with TRBJ2-1; tentative D call: TRBD2 (6 bases). Trimming took off 7 bases at V and 3 bases at J, with 13 bases between the two ends. The CDR3 contains 14 residues. CDR3: CASKGGINYNEQFF. The CDR3 coding sequence is TGTGCCAGCAAGGGCGGGATTAACTACAATGAGCAGTTCTTC.